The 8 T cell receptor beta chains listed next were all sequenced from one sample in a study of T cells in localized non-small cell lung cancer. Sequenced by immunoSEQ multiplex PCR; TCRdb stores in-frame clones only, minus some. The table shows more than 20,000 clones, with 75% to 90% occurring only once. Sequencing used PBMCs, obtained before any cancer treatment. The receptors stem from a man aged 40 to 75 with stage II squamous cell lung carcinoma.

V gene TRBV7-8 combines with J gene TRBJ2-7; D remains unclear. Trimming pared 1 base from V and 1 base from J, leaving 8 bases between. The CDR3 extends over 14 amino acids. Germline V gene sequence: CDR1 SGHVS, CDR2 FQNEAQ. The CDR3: CASSLEPSSYEQYF. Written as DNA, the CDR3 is TGTGCCAGCAGCTTAGAGCCCAGTTCCTACGAGCAGTACTTC.

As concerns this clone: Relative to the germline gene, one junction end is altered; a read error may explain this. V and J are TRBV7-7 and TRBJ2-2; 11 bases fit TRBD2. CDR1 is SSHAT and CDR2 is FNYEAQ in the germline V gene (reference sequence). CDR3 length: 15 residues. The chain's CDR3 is CASSLGLAGTGELFF. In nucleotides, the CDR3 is TGTGCCAGCAGTTTAGGACTAGCGGGCACCGGGGAGCTGTTTTTT. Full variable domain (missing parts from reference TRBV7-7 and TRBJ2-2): GAGVSQSPRYKVTKRGQDVTLRCDPISSHATLYWYQQALGQGPEFLTYFNYEAQPDKSGLPSDRFSAERPEGSISTLTIQRTEQRDSAMYRCASSLGLAGTGELFFGEGSRLTVL.

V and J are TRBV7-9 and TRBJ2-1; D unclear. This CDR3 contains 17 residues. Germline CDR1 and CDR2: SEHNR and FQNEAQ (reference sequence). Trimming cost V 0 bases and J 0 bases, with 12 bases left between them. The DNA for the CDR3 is TGTGCCAGCAGCTTAGCGTCAATAGCCGTCTCCTACAATGAGCAGTTCTTC. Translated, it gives CASSLASIAVSYNEQFF.

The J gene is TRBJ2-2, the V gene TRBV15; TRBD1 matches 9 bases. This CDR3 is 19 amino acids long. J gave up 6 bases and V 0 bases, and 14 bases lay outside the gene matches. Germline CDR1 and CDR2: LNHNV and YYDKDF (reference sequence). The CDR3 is CATSRDPLVGTGSPGELFF. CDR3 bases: TGTGCCACCAGCAGAGATCCCCTGGTCGGGACAGGGTCCCCCGGGGAGCTGTTTTTT.

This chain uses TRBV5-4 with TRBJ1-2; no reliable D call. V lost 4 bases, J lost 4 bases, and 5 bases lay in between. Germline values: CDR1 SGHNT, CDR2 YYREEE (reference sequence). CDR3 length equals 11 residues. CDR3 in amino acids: CASSGVYGYTF. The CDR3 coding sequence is TGTGCCAGCAGCGGGGTCTATGGCTACACCTTC.

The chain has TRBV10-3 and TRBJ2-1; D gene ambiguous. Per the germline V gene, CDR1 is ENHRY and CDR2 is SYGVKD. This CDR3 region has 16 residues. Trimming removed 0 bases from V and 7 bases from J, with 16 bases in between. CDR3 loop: CAISESFNPNGNEQFF. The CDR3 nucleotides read TGTGCCATCAGTGAGTCCTTCAACCCGAACGGGAATGAGCAGTTCTTC.

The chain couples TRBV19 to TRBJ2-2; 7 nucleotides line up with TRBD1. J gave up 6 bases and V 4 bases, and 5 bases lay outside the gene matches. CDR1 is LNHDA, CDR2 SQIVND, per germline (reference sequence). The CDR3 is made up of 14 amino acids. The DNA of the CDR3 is TGTGCCAGTAGTAGACAGGGCGGACCCGGGGAGCTGTTTTTT. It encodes CASSRQGGPGELFF.

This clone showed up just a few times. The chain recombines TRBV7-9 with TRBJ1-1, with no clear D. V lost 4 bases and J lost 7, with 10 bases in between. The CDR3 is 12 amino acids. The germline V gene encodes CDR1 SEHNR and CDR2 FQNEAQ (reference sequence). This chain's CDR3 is CASSSQLIEAFF. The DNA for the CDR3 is TGTGCCAGCAGCTCACAGCTGATTGAAGCTTTCTTT.